The text below deals with one T cell receptor beta chain. Its target is unknown. This entry is derived from a study of T cell responses to AZD1222 COVID-19 vaccine. The study, taken as a whole, reports: In all cases, repertoires were sampled only after the peak T cell response.

TCRdb's copy holds only in-frame clones and misses some; the assay was immunoSEQ multiplex PCR. The data show about 100,000 clones, roughly nine tenths seen once. The CDR3 contains 9 residues. The germline V and J ends were trimmed by 6 bases and 2 bases, with 1 base remaining between them. Germline-derived CDR1 and CDR2 are DFQATT and SNEGSKA (reference sequence). The chain joins TRBV20-1 to TRBJ1-1; no firm D call. The TCR sequence derives from an adult who received the AZD1222 COVID-19 vaccine. The sequences come from peripheral blood, collected 28 days after the second AZD1222 dose. The CDR3 spells CSANTEAFF. CDR3 nucleotide sequence: TGCAGTGCCAACACTGAAGCTTTCTTT.